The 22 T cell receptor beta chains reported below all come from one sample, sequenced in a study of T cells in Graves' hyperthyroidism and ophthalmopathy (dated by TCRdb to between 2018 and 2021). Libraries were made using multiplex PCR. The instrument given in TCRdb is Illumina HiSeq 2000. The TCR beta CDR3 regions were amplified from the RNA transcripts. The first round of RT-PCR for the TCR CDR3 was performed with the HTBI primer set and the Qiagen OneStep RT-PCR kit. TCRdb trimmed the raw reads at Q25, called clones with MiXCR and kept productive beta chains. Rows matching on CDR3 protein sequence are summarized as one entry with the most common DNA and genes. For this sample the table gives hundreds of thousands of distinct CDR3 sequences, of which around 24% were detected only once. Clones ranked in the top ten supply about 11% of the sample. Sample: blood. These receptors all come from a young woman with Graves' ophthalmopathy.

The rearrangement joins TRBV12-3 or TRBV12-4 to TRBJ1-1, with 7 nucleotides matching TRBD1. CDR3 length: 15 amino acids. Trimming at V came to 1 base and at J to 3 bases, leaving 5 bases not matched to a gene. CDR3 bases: TGTGCCAGCAGTTTAGGACAGGGTAGGTACACTGAAGCTTTCTTT. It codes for CASSLGQGRYTEAFF.

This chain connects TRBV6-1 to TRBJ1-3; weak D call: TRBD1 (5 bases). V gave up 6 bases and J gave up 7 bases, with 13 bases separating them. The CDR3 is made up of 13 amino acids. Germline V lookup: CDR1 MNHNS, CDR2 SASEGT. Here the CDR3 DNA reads TGTGCCAGCAGCCAGGGTTGGGCGAACACCATATATTTT. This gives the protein CASSQGWANTIYF.

The CDR3 coding sequence is TGTGCCACCAGTGATTTTTTCGGTCAGCCCCAGCATTTT. It yields the protein CATSDFFGQPQHF. The chain combines TRBV24-1 with TRBJ1-5; no definite D call. V lost 1 base, J lost 6 bases, and 6 bases lay in between. The germline V gene has CDR1 KGHDR and CDR2 SFDVKD. The CDR3 is made up of 13 amino acids.

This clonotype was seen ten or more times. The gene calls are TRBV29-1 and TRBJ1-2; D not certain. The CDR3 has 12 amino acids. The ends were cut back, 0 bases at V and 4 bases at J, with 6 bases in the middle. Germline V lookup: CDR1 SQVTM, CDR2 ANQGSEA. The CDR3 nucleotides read TGCAGCGTTGAAGATCTAAGCTATGGCTACACCTTC. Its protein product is CSVEDLSYGYTF.

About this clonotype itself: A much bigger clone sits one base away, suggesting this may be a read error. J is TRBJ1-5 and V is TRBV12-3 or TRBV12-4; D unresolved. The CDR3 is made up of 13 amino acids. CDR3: CSSSFPGDQPQHF. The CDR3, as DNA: TGTTCCAGCAGTTTCCCCGGAGATCAGCCCCAGCATTTT.

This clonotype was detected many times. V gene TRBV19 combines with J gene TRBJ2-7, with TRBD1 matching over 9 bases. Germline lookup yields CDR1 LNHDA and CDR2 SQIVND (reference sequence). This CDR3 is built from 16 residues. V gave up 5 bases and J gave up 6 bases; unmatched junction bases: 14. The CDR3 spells CASSVLEGQGVREQYF. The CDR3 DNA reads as TGTGCCAGTAGTGTACTCGAGGGACAGGGAGTTCGCGAGCAGTACTTC.

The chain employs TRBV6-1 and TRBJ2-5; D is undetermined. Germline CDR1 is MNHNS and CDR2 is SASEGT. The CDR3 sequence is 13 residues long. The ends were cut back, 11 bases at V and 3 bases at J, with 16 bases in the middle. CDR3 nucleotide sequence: TGTGCCTCTAAGGCAGGAGCGAAAGAGACCCAGTACTTC. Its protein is CASKAGAKETQYF.

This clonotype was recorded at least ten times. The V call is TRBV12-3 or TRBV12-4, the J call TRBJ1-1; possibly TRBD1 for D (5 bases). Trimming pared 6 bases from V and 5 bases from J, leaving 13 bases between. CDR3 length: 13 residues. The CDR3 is CASRWGRWTEAFF. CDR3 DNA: TGTGCCAGCAGATGGGGGAGGTGGACTGAAGCTTTCTTT.

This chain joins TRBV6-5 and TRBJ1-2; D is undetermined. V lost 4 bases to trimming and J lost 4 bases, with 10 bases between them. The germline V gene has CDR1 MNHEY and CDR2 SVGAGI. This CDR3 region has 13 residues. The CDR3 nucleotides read TGTGCCAGCAGTTCCGGACCGTTCTATGGCTACACCTTC. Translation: CASSSGPFYGYTF.

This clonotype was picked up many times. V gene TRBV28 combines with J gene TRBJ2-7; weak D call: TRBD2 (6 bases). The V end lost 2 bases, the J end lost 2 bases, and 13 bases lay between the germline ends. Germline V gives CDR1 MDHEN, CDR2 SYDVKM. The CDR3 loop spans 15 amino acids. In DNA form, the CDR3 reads TGTGCCAGCAGTTTAATAGGGACTCATCCCTACGAGCAGTACTTC. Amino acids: CASSLIGTHPYEQYF.

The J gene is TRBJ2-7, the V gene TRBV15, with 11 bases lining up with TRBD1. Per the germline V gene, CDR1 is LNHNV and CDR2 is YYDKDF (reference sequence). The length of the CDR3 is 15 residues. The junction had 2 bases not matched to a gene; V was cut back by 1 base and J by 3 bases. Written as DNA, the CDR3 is TGTGCCACCAGCAGAGGAGGGACAGGGGGCTACGAGCAGTACTTC. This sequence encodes CATSRGGTGGYEQYF.

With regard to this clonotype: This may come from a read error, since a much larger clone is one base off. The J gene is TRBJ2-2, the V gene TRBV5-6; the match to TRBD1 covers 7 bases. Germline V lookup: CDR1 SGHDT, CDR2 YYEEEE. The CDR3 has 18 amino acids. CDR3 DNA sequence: TGTTCCAGCAGCTTGGTCGCAGGGGGTTTCTCGAACACCGGGGAGCTGTTTTTT. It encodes CSSSLVAGGFSNTGELFF.

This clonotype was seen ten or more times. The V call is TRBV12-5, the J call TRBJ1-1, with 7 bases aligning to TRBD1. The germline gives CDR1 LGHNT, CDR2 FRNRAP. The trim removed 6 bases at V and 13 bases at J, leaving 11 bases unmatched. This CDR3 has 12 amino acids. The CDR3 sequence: CASGTTGSSVFF. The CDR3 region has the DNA TGTGCTAGTGGAACGACAGGGTCCTCAGTTTTCTTT.

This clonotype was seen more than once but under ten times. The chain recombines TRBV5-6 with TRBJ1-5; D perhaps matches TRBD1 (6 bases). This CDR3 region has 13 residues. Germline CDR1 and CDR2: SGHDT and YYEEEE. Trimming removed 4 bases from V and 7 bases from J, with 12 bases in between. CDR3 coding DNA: TGTGCCAGCAGCAGACAGGTTAGGCAGCCCCAGCATTTT. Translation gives CASSRQVRQPQHF.

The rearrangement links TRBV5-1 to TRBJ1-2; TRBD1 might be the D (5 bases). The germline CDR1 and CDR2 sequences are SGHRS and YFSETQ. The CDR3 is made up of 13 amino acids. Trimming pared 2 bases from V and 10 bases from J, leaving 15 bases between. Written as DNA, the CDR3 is TGCGCCAGCAGCTTAGCCGGATCCAGGGACTACACCTTC. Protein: CASSLAGSRDYTF.

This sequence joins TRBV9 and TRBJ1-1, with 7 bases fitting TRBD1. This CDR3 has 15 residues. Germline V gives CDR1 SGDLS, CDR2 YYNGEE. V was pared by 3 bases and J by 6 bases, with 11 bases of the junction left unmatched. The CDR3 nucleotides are TGTGCCAGCAGCGGCGAGGGAGGGGGCCAGTCTGAAGCTTTCTTT. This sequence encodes CASSGEGGGQSEAFF.

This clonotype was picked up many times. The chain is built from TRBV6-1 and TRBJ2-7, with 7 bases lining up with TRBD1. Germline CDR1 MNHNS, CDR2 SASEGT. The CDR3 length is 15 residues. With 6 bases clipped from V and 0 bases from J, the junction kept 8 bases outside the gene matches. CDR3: CASRVGQSDSYEQYF. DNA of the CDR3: TGTGCCAGCAGGGTGGGACAGTCTGACTCCTACGAGCAGTACTTC.

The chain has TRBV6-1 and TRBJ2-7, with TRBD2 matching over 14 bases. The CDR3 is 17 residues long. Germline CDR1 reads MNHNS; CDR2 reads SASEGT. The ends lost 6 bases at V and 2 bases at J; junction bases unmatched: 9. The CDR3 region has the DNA TGTGCCAGCAGGCCACCCGAGGGACTAGCGGGAGCCTACGAGCAGTACTTC. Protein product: CASRPPEGLAGAYEQYF.

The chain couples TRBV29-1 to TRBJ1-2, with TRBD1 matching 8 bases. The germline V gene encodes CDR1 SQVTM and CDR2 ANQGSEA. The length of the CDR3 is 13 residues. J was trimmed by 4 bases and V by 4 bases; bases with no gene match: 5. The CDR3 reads CSVGTGSSYGYTF. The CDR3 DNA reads TGCAGCGTTGGGACAGGGTCCTCCTATGGCTACACCTTC.

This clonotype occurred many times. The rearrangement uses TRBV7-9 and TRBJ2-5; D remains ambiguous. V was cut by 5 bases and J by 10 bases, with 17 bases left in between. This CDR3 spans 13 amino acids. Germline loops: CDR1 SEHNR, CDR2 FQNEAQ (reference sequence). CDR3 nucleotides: TGTGCCAGCAGCCTTACTCCAGAAGAATACCAGTACTTC. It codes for CASSLTPEEYQYF.

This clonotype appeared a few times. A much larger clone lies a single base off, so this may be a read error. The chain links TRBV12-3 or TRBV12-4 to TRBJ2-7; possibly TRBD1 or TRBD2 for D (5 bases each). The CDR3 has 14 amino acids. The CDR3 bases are TGTGCCGGCAGTCGGGACCTACTCTCCTACGAGCAGTACTTC. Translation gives CAGSRDLLSYEQYF.

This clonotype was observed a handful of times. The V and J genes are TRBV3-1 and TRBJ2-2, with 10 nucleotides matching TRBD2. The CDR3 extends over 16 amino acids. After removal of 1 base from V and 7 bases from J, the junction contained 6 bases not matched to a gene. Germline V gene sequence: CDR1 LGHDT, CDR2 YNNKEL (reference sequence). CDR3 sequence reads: CASSQVLAGAGGELFF. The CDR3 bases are TGTGCCAGCAGCCAAGTTCTAGCGGGGGCCGGCGGGGAGCTGTTTTTT. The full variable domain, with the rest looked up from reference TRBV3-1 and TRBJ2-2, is DTAVSQTPKYLVTQMGNDKSIKCEQNLGHDTMYWYKQDSKKFLKIMFSYNNKELIINETVPNRFSPKSPDKAHLNLHINSLELGDSAVYFCASSQVLAGAGGELFFGEGSRLTVL.